A single sample gave rise to the 30 T cell receptor beta chains below, sequenced in a study of blood T cells in healthy people across ages. A J-beta primer mix and a sample-barcoded 5' primer were used in a second PCR of about 7 to 12 cycles. MiXCR, run by TCRdb on the 5' RACE reads, gives a single entry per CDR3 protein. The table has fewer than 2 million distinct CDR3 sequences, about 39% seen once. Sequencing used blood. The receptors derive from a human donor in good health.

V gene TRBV29-1 combines with J gene TRBJ1-1; no definite D call. This CDR3 region has 14 residues. Per the germline V gene, CDR1 is SQVTM and CDR2 is ANQGSEA. The ends were cut back, 6 bases at V and 1 base at J, with 15 bases in the middle. CDR3 nucleotide sequence: TGCAGCGTCGCCCTGAGGGCCTCGAACACTGAAGCTTTCTTT. Translation gives CSVALRASNTEAFF.

This clonotype was detected ten times or more. The chain combines TRBV12-3 or TRBV12-4 with TRBJ1-6; maybe TRBD1 (5 bases). The CDR3 runs to 14 residues. V lost 0 bases to trimming and J lost 8 bases, with 8 bases between them. CDR3: CASSLAGVDSPLHF. The CDR3 coding sequence is TGTGCCAGCAGTTTAGCAGGGGTGGATTCACCCCTCCACTTT.

V is TRBV7-3 and J is TRBJ2-4; 8 bases fit TRBD2. Unmatched junction bases numbered 8, after V lost 3 bases and J lost 13 bases. Germline CDR1 and CDR2: SGHTA and FQGTGA. The CDR3 consists of 13 residues. The CDR3 protein is CASSFRGGYGQYF. The CDR3 region has the DNA TGTGCCAGCAGCTTTCGCGGGGGGTACGGGCAGTACTTC.

The chain joins TRBV6-4 to TRBJ1-6, with D possibly being TRBD1 (6 bases). The V gene lost 5 bases and the J gene lost 9 bases, with 11 bases spanning the gap. CDR3 length equals 13 residues. Germline CDR1 MRHNA, CDR2 SNTAGT. CDR3 region: CASSLDRISPLHF. Written as DNA, the CDR3 is TGTGCCAGCAGTTTAGACAGGATTTCACCCCTCCACTTT.

This clonotype appeared once. The rearrangement uses TRBV28 and TRBJ2-3; 8 bases agree with TRBD2. V lost 7 bases and J lost 4; bases outside the gene matches: 4. The CDR3 contains 13 residues. From germline, CDR1 is MDHEN and CDR2 SYDVKM. DNA for the CDR3: TGTGCCAGCAATCGGGGGGGGCCAGATACGCAGTATTTT. Translating gives CASNRGGPDTQYF.

The chain couples TRBV19 to TRBJ1-6; 8 nucleotides match TRBD1. The CDR3 has 16 amino acids. The V and J ends lost 5 bases and 4 bases, in that order; junction bases with no gene match: 7. From germline, CDR1 is LNHDA and CDR2 SQIVND (reference sequence). DNA of the CDR3: TGTGCCAGTAGTCGGACAGGGCATGGATATAATTCACCCCTCCACTTT. Translation gives CASSRTGHGYNSPLHF.

This rearrangement joins TRBV5-8 to TRBJ1-2; a weak D match, TRBD1 (6 bases). Germline V gene lookup returns CDR1 SGHTS and CDR2 YDEGEE. This CDR3 is built from 15 residues. Trimming took off 2 bases at V and 0 bases at J, with 11 bases between the two ends. CDR3 in DNA: TGTGCCAGCAGCTTCCCGGGACATGCTAACTATGGCTACACCTTC. Its protein is CASSFPGHANYGYTF.

There are a few counts of this clonotype. The chain employs TRBV2 and TRBJ2-2, with D unclear. With 7 bases removed from V and 5 bases from J, the gap between germline ends came to 5 bases. CDR3 length: 11 amino acids. Germline lookup yields CDR1 SNHLY and CDR2 FYNNEI. The CDR3, as DNA: TGTGCCAGCAAAGGGACCGGGGAGCTGTTTTTT. Its translation is CASKGTGELFF.

The V and J genes are TRBV4-1 and TRBJ1-2; no firm D call. Germline V gene sequence: CDR1 MGHRA, CDR2 YSYEKL. This CDR3 region has 15 residues. Trimming took 1 base from V and 7 from J, leaving 16 bases between them. The CDR3 loop reads CASSQGAANTFGYTF. CDR3 DNA: TGCGCCAGCAGCCAAGGGGCAGCTAATACGTTTGGCTACACCTTC.

V gene TRBV7-2 combines with J gene TRBJ2-7; 11 bases are shared with TRBD2. V gave up 1 base and J gave up 3 bases; unmatched junction bases: 5. Germline CDR1 reads SGHTA; CDR2 reads FQGNSA. This CDR3 contains 16 residues. The CDR3 DNA follows: TGTGCCAGCAGCTTAGGAACTAGCGGGGGAAACTACGAGCAGTACTTC. Translated: CASSLGTSGGNYEQYF.

The chain uses TRBV6-6 and TRBJ1-5, with D unresolved. This CDR3 region has 12 residues. Germline-derived CDR1 and CDR2 are MNHNY and SVGAGI (reference sequence). Trimming shortened V by 7 bases and J by 7 bases, and 11 bases separated the two germline ends. In nucleotides, the CDR3 is TGTGCCAGCACCCTCGGGTTGCAGCCCCAGCATTTT. Protein product: CASTLGLQPQHF.

The chain couples TRBV20-1 to TRBJ2-4, with 7 bases matching TRBD2. Near its end, the DNA agrees better with TRBJ2-7, so the J call may be wrong. Germline V gene lookup returns CDR1 DFQATT and CDR2 SNEGSKA (reference sequence). The CDR3 runs to 12 residues. The DNA for the CDR3 is TGCAGTGCCCAGAGCGGGGCCTACGAGCAGTACTTC. Its protein is CSAQSGAYEQYF.

The chain is built from TRBV4-3 and TRBJ1-4; 8 bases are a match to TRBD1. Germline assignment: CDR1 LGHNA and CDR2 YSLEER. V lost 3 bases to trimming and J lost 7 bases; unmatched junction nucleotides: 7. The CDR3 length is 15 residues. The CDR3 loop is CASSHEDRATEKLFF. In DNA form, the CDR3 reads TGCGCCAGCAGCCACGAGGACAGGGCTACTGAAAAACTGTTTTTT.

With regard to this clonotype: A junction boundary mismatches the germline segment, possibly from a read error. The CDR3 bases are TGTGCCGGCAGCTTCTCGGGACAGGGTGATGGCTACACCTTC. This encodes CAGSFSGQGDGYTF. The chain couples TRBV7-9 to TRBJ1-2, with 9 bases identical to TRBD1. The germline gives CDR1 SEHNR, CDR2 FQNEAQ (reference sequence). The CDR3 length is 14 residues. Full variable domain (missing parts from reference TRBV7-9 and TRBJ1-2): DTGVSQNPRHKITKRGQNVTFRCDPISEHNRLYWYRQTLGQGPEFLTYFQNEAQLEKSRLLSDRFSAERPKGSFSTLEIQRTEQGDSAMYLCAGSFSGQGDGYTFGSGTRLTVV.

This clonotype was seen only a few times. The rearrangement links TRBV5-1 to TRBJ1-4; possibly TRBD1 for D (6 bases). The CDR3 has 14 residues. Germline V gene data show CDR1 as SGHRS and CDR2 as YFSETQ. Trimming pared 4 bases from V and 10 bases from J, leaving 17 bases between. CDR3 amino acids: CASSQDAGGGKLFF. The CDR3 DNA reads TGCGCCAGCAGCCAGGACGCCGGAGGGGGAAAACTGTTTTTT.

This clonotype has ten or more counts. The rearrangement uses TRBV6-6 and TRBJ2-5, with D hard to call. The CDR3 runs 13 residues. CDR1 and CDR2 (germline): MNHNY, SVGAGI (reference sequence). Deletions cut 2 bases from V and 1 base from J, with 5 bases between. This CDR3 is CASSYDIQETQYF. In DNA, the CDR3 is TGTGCCAGCAGTTACGATATCCAAGAGACCCAGTACTTC.

The chain couples TRBV11-2 to TRBJ2-3, with unresolved D. Trimming cost V 10 bases and J 0 bases, with 8 bases left between them. The length of the CDR3 is 12 residues. Germline loops: CDR1 SGHAT, CDR2 FQNNGV. CDR3 in amino acids: CATTSSTDTQYF. CDR3 in DNA: TGTGCCACAACCTCTAGCACAGATACGCAGTATTTT.

The V call is TRBV5-1, the J call TRBJ1-5, with D possibly matching TRBD1 (5 bases). The CDR3 extends over 15 amino acids. CDR1 SGHRS and CDR2 YFSETQ come from the germline V gene. V was pared by 3 bases and J by 2 bases, with 12 bases between. CDR3 residues: CASSSPRDGNQPQHF. In DNA form, the CDR3 reads TGCGCCAGCAGCTCACCCAGGGATGGCAATCAGCCCCAGCATTTT.

The chain recombines TRBV20-1 with TRBJ2-7, with D possibly TRBD1 on 8 matching bases. CDR3 length: 15 amino acids. Germline V gene lookup returns CDR1 DFQATT and CDR2 SNEGSKA (reference sequence). Trimming stripped 6 bases from V and 1 base from J, with 19 bases between. CDR3 coding DNA: TGCAGTGCGGAATGGACAGGGCGGGGGTCCTACGAGCAGTACTTC. Translating gives CSAEWTGRGSYEQYF.

This clonotype was observed a handful of times. The chain links TRBV7-3 to TRBJ2-1, with a weak D call TRBD2 (6 bases). Trimming removed 1 base at V and 3 bases at J, with 13 bases between. This CDR3 has 16 residues. CDR1 SGHTA and CDR2 FQGTGA come from the germline V gene. The DNA of the CDR3 is TGTGCCAGCAGCTTAAGCCTCGGGGGTAGCTACAATGAGCAGTTCTTC. The encoded protein is CASSLSLGGSYNEQFF.

This clonotype showed up just a few times. The chain joins TRBV19 to TRBJ2-1; TRBD2 is a possible D gene (5 bases). Germline loops: CDR1 LNHDA, CDR2 SQIVND (reference sequence). The CDR3 has 14 amino acids. V lost 4 bases and J 7 bases, leaving 14 bases between the germline ends. Written as DNA, the CDR3 is TGTGCCAGTAGTAGGTCTAGCCTTAGAAATGAGCAGTTCTTC. It codes for CASSRSSLRNEQFF.

This clonotype was detected many times. This chain uses TRBV12-3 or TRBV12-4 with TRBJ2-5, with D maybe TRBD2 (5 bases). With 7 bases removed from V and 1 base from J, the gap between germline ends came to 16 bases. The CDR3 totals 15 residues. For the CDR3, the DNA is TGTGCCAGCAATACATGGAGGACTGGCCAAGAGACCCAGTACTTC. Translation gives CASNTWRTGQETQYF.

This clonotype appeared a few times. V usage is TRBV12-3 or TRBV12-4 and J usage is TRBJ2-1; 9 positions match TRBD2. The CDR3 contains 18 residues. V dropped 2 bases and J dropped 3; count of bases not matched to a gene: 11. For the CDR3, the DNA is TGTGCCAGCAGTTTAACCCGAGTAGCTAGCGGGGACTACAATGAGCAGTTCTTC. Translation gives CASSLTRVASGDYNEQFF.

The chain links TRBV7-2 to TRBJ2-7; no clear D gene. There are 16 residues in the CDR3. Germline-derived CDR1 and CDR2 are SGHTA and FQGNSA. V shed 5 bases and J shed 2 bases, with 19 bases lying between them. This CDR3 is CASSLNPDPFTYEQYF. The CDR3 DNA sequence: TGTGCCAGCAGCCTAAACCCAGACCCGTTTACCTACGAGCAGTACTTC.

This clonotype was detected only a few times. This sequence joins TRBV6-2 or TRBV6-3 and TRBJ2-1, with 8 bases lining up with TRBD2. CDR1 is MNHEY and CDR2 is SVGEGT in the germline V gene. The trim removed 6 bases at V and 0 bases at J, leaving 13 bases unmatched. The CDR3 sequence is 18 residues long. This chain's CDR3 is CASRTNRGGISSYNEQFF. The CDR3 coding sequence is TGTGCCAGCAGAACGAATCGCGGGGGGATAAGCTCCTACAATGAGCAGTTCTTC.

The V and J genes are TRBV6-6 and TRBJ2-5, with a possible D match to TRBD2 (5 bases). CDR3 length equals 14 residues. Germline lookup yields CDR1 MNHNY and CDR2 SVGAGI (reference sequence). V was pared by 5 bases and J by 5 bases, with 15 bases between. CDR3 sequence reads: CASSRDPSGETQYF. The CDR3 DNA follows: TGTGCCAGCAGTCGGGATCCCTCGGGGGAGACCCAGTACTTC.

The V call is TRBV20-1, the J call TRBJ2-2, with TRBD1 identical over 10 bases. Unmatched junction bases numbered 9, after V lost 2 bases and J lost 3 bases. Germline V gene sequence: CDR1 DFQATT, CDR2 SNEGSKA (reference sequence). There are 17 residues in the CDR3. This CDR3 is CSARSGPGQGYTGELFF. The CDR3, as DNA: TGCAGTGCTAGATCTGGACCGGGACAGGGGTACACCGGGGAGCTGTTTTTT.

V and J are TRBV4-3 and TRBJ1-2; no reliable D call. CDR1 and CDR2 from the germline V gene are LGHNA and YSLEER. V was pared by 1 base and J by 6 bases, with 18 bases between. The CDR3 covers 16 residues. CDR3 amino acids: CASSQGRVTSVDGYTF. CDR3 in DNA: TGCGCCAGCAGCCAAGGGAGGGTCACGTCGGTCGATGGCTACACCTTC.

This clonotype was detected only a few times. V gene TRBV5-1 combines with J gene TRBJ2-1; 9 positions match TRBD2. V was clipped by 5 bases and J by 9 bases; unmatched bases: 9. There are 14 residues in the CDR3. Germline CDR1 SGHRS, CDR2 YFSETQ. CDR3 DNA: TGCGCCAGCAGGACCGGGACTAGCAACTCTGAGCAGTTCTTC. It codes for CASRTGTSNSEQFF.

V usage is TRBV12-3 or TRBV12-4 and J usage is TRBJ2-5; 8 nucleotides align to TRBD2. CDR3 length: 16 residues. With 3 bases clipped from V and 3 bases from J, the junction kept 9 bases outside the gene matches. In nucleotides, the CDR3 is TGTGCCAGCAGTTTCGTCCGGGGGGGGAACGAAGAGACCCAGTACTTC. The encoded protein is CASSFVRGGNEETQYF.